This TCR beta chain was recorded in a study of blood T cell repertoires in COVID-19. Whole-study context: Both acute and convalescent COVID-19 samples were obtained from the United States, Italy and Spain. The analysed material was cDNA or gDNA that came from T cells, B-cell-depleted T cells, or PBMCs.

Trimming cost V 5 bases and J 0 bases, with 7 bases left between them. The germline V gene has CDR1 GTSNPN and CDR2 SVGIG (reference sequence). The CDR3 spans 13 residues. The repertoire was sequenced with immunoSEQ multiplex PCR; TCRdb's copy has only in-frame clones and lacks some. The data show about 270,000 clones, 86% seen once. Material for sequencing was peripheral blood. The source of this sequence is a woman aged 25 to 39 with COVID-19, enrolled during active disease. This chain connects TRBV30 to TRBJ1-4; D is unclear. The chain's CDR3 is CAWARATNEKLFF. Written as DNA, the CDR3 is TGTGCCTGGGCAAGAGCAACTAATGAAAAACTGTTTTTT.